Each of the 5 T cell receptor beta chains below was sequenced from the same sample in a study of HIV-infected patients and healthy controls. Alpha and beta constant-region primers primed reverse transcription of around 500 ng RNA. Separate chain-specific third strand synthesis with multiplexing indices produced the alpha and beta libraries. TCRdb passed the 5' RACE reads through MiXCR, listing each CDR3 protein once. The sample consists of around 18,000 distinct CDR3 sequences, around 10% of them appearing once. The repertoire came from unfractionated whole blood and reflected all unsorted peripheral T cells. The sequenced sample was blood. These receptors were collected from an adult in good health.

This clonotype was seen at least ten times. The gene calls are TRBV20-1 and TRBJ2-1; 12 positions match TRBD2. Germline CDR1 is DFQATT and CDR2 is SNEGSKA (reference sequence). The trim removed 4 bases at V and 4 bases at J, leaving 2 bases unmatched. CDR3 length: 14 residues. CDR3 loop: CSATGLAGYNEQFF. CDR3 in DNA: TGCAGTGCTACCGGACTAGCGGGGTACAATGAGCAGTTCTTC.

In its sample, this clonotype was seen many times. The V call is TRBV6-5, the J call TRBJ2-1; 10 nucleotides match TRBD2. Losses at the gene ends were 5 bases for V and 2 bases for J; bases not matched to a gene: 3. The length of the CDR3 is 15 residues. The germline CDR1 and CDR2 sequences are MNHEY and SVGAGI. The CDR3 DNA follows: TGTGCCAGCAGTCCCGGACTAGCGGCCTACAATGAGCAGTTCTTC. Protein sequence: CASSPGLAAYNEQFF.

The genes are TRBV7-2 and TRBJ2-7; 9 bases line up with TRBD2. The CDR3 loop spans 14 amino acids. J lost 3 bases, V lost 2 bases, and 2 bases had no gene match. CDR1 SGHTA and CDR2 FQGNSA come from the germline V gene. The CDR3 reads CASSLYSGSYEQYF. The CDR3 nucleotides are TGTGCCAGCAGCTTATATAGCGGGAGCTACGAGCAGTACTTC.

V and J are TRBV18 and TRBJ2-1; D perhaps matches TRBD2 (5 bases). Germline V gene lookup returns CDR1 KGHSH and CDR2 LQKENI. V gave up 3 bases and J gave up 3 bases, with 15 bases separating them. The CDR3 is made up of 16 amino acids. The CDR3 region is CASSPNHRGDYNEQFF. CDR3 bases: TGTGCCAGCTCACCGAACCATCGGGGAGACTACAATGAGCAGTTCTTC.

By frequency in the sample, this clonotype is medium-sized. The chain carries TRBV4-1 and TRBJ2-1, with D perhaps matching TRBD1 or TRBD2 (5 bases each). This CDR3 spans 13 amino acids. Trimming left V 0 bases short and J 12 bases short, with 12 bases between. Looked up from germline, CDR1 is MGHRA and CDR2 is YSYEKL. This CDR3 reads CASSQEGQRGQFF. The CDR3 DNA sequence: TGCGCCAGCAGCCAAGAGGGGCAGAGGGGGCAGTTCTTC.